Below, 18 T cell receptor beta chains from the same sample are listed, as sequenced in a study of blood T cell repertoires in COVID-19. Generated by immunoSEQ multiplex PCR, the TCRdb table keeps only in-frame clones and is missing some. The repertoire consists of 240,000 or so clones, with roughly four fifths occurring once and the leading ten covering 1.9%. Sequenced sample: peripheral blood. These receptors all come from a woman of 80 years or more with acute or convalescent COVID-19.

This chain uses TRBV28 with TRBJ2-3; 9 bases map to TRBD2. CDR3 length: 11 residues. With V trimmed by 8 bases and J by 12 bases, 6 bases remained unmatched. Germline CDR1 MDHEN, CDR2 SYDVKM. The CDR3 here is CASQGLASQYF. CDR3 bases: TGTGCCAGCCAGGGACTAGCCAGCCAGTATTTT.

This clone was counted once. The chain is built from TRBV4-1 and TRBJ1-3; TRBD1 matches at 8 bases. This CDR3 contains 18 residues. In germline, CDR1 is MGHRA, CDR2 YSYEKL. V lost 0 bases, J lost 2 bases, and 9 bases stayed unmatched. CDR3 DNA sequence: TGCGCCAGCAGCCAAGAAACCAGGGGGCCAGTGGCTGGAAACACCATATATTTT. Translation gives CASSQETRGPVAGNTIYF.

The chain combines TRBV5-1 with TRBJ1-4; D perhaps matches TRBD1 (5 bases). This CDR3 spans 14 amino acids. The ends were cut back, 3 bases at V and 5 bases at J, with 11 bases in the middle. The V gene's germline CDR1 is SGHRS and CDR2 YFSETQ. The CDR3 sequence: CASSSDSKNEKLFF. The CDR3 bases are TGCGCCAGCAGCTCCGACAGCAAGAATGAAAAACTGTTTTTT.

Here the CDR3 reads CASIRTGQHTGELFF. CDR3 nucleotides: TGTGCCAGCATTCGAACGGGACAGCACACCGGGGAGCTGTTTTTT. The chain carries TRBV6-1 and TRBJ2-2, with 7 bases matching TRBD1. V lost 7 bases to trimming and J lost 3 bases; unmatched junction nucleotides: 8. The CDR3 sequence is 15 residues long. Germline V CDR1 and CDR2: MNHNS, SASEGT.

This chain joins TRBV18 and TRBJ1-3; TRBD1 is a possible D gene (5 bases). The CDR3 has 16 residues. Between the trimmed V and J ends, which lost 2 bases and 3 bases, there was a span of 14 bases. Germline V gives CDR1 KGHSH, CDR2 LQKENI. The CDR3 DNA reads TGTGCCAGCTCACCAAGTCAGGGAATAGGTGGAAACACCATATATTTT. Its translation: CASSPSQGIGGNTIYF.

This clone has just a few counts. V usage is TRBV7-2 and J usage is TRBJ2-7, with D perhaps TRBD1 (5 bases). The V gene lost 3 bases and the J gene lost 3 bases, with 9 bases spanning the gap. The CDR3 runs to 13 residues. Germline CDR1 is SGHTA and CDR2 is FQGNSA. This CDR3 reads CASSFARDYEQYF. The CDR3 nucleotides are TGTGCCAGCAGCTTCGCCAGGGACTACGAGCAGTACTTC.

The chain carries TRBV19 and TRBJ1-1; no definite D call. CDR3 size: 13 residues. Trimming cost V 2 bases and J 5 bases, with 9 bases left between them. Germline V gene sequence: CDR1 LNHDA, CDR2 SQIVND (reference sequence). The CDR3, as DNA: TGTGCCAGTAGTATAAGACATGGGACTGAAGCTTTCTTT. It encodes CASSIRHGTEAFF.

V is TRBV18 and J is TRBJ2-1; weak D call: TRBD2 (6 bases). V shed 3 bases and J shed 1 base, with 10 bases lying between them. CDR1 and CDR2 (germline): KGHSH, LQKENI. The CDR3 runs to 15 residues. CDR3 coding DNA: TGTGCCAGCTCACCTGGGGGGAATTCCTACAATGAGCAGTTCTTC. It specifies CASSPGGNSYNEQFF.

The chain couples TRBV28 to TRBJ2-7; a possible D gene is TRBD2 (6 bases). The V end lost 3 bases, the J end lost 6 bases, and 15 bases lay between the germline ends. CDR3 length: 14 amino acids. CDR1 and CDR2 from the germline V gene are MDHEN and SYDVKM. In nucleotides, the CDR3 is TGTGCCAGCAGTTTCCCGGGGGTCGAGTCCGAGCAGTACTTC. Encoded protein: CASSFPGVESEQYF.

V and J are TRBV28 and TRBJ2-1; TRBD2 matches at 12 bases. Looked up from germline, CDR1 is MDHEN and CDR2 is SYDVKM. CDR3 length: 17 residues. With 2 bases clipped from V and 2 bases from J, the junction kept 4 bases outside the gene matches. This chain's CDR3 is CASSLGLAGGPYNEQFF. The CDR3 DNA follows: TGTGCCAGCAGTTTAGGGCTAGCGGGAGGGCCCTACAATGAGCAGTTCTTC.

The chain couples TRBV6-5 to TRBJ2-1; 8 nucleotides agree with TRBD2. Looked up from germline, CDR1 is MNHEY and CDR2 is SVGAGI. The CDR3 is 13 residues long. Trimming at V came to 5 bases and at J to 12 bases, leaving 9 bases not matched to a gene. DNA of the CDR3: TGTGCCAGCAGTCCTCTACTAGCGGAGGGGCAGTTCTTC. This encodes CASSPLLAEGQFF.

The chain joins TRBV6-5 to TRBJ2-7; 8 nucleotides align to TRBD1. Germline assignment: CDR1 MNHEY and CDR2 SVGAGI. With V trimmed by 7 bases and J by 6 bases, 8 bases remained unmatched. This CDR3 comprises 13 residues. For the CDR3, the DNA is TGTGCCAGCAAGAGGGCAGGGGGCGGCGAGCAGTACTTC. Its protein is CASKRAGGGEQYF.

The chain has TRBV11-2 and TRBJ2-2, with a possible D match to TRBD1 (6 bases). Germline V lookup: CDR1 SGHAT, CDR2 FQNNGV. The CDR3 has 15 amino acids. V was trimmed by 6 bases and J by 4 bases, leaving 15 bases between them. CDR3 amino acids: CASRRSGALTGELFF. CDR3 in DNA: TGTGCCAGCAGACGGTCAGGGGCCCTCACCGGGGAGCTGTTTTTT.

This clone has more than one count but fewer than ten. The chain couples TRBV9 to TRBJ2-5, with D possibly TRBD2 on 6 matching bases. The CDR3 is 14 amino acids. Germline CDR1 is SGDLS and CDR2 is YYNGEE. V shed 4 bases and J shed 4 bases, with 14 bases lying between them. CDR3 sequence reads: CASSSGMGGETQYF. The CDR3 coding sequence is TGTGCCAGCAGCTCGGGAATGGGAGGAGAGACCCAGTACTTC.

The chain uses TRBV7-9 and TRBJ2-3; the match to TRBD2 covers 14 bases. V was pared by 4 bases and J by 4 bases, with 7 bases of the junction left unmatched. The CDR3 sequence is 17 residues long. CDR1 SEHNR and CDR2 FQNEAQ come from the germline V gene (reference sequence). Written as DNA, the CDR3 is TGTGCCAGCAGCTCGACTAGCGGGAGGGCCAGGGCAGATACGCAGTATTTT. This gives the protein CASSSTSGRARADTQYF.

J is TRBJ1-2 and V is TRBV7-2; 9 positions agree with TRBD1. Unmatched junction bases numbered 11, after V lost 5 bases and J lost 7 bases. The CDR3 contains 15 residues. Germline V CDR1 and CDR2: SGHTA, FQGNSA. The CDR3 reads CASSLHSGTGSGYTF. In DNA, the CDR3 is TGTGCCAGCAGCCTACACTCCGGGACAGGGAGTGGCTACACCTTC.

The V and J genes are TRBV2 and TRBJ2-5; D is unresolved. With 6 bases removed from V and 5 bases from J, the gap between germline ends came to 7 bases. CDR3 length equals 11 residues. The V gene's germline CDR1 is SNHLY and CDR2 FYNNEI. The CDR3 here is CASRERETQYF. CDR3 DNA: TGTGCCAGCAGGGAGAGGGAGACCCAGTACTTC.

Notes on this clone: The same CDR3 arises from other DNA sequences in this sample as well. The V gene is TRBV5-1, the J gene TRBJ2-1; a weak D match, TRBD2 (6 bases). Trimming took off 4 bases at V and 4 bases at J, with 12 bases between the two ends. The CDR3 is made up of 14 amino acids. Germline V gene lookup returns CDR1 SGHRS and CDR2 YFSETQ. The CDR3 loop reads CASSPEGRYNEQFF. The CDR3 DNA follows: TGCGCCAGCAGCCCGGAGGGACGGTACAATGAGCAGTTCTTC.